Listed below are T cell receptor beta chains from one sample, sequenced in a study of T-cell reconstitution after alpha-beta-depleted transplantation in children. MiXCR, run by TCRdb on the PCR reads, gives a single entry per CDR3 protein. The repertoire consists of roughly 66,000 distinct CDR3 sequences, with roughly 4.5% occurring once and the leading ten covering 18%. Sequencing was performed on PBMCs, mostly from graft donor cells, taken 180 days after TCRalphabeta/CD19-depleted stem cell transplant. The source of these receptors is a boy under two years old who had a stem cell transplant for acute myeloid leukemia, so the T cells may come from the graft donor. The CDR3 runs from the conserved cysteine through the conserved F or W. The order of the fields is D gene, J gene, V gene, CDR3 protein. The D gene is left open where the match is weak.

d_gene: .
j_gene: TRBJ1-3
v_gene: TRBV3-1
CDR3aa: CASRQGGRGNTIYF

d_gene: TRBD1
j_gene: TRBJ2-7
v_gene: TRBV12-3/TRBV12-4
CDR3aa: CASSLVQGSDYEQYF

d_gene: TRBD1
j_gene: TRBJ2-2
v_gene: TRBV4-3
CDR3aa: CASSHQAPLPGTANTGELFF

d_gene: .
j_gene: TRBJ2-3
v_gene: TRBV4-3
CDR3aa: CASSQVRQGIDTQYF

d_gene: .
j_gene: TRBJ1-1
v_gene: TRBV12-3/TRBV12-4
CDR3aa: CASPTDHNTEAFF

d_gene: TRBD1
j_gene: TRBJ1-5
v_gene: TRBV19
CDR3aa: CASSIYRDRVQPQHF

d_gene: TRBD1
j_gene: TRBJ2-7
v_gene: TRBV10-3
CDR3aa: CASGQGRTYEQYF

d_gene: .
j_gene: TRBJ1-6
v_gene: TRBV6-5
CDR3aa: CASSYHRDLALHF

d_gene: TRBD2
j_gene: TRBJ2-3
v_gene: TRBV7-9
CDR3aa: CASSLEVAGATDTQYF

d_gene: .
j_gene: TRBJ2-7
v_gene: TRBV12-3/TRBV12-4
CDR3aa: CASSFRGFHEQYF

d_gene: TRBD2
j_gene: TRBJ2-3
v_gene: TRBV3-1
CDR3aa: CASSQAGGGDTQYF